These 20 T cell receptor beta chains came from one sample sequenced in a study of blood T cell repertoires in COVID-19 (TCRdb year 2020). Library preparation was by the immunoSEQ multiplex PCR assay. In its TCRdb copy, this immuneACCESS table keeps in-frame sequences only and misses some clones. Where compared with another copy, unresolved V genes explain less than half of these, and the others have no known cause. This sample gives about 95,000 clones in total; approximately 91% of them show up just once. The ten largest account for 3% to 4% of the sample. The sequenced sample was peripheral blood. The receptors shown here come from a woman in her 70s with acute or convalescent COVID-19.

The chain combines TRBV2 with TRBJ1-5; the D gene is possibly TRBD1 (6 bases). This CDR3 region has 14 residues. The V gene lost 4 bases and the J gene lost 5 bases, with 12 bases spanning the gap. The V gene's germline CDR1 is SNHLY and CDR2 FYNNEI. The CDR3: CASSGRGGYQPQHF. In DNA form, the CDR3 reads TGTGCCAGCAGTGGGAGGGGGGGATATCAGCCCCAGCATTTT.

About this clone itself: Relative to the germline gene, one junction end is altered; a read error may explain this. The genes are TRBV7-8 and TRBJ2-1; 12 nucleotides match TRBD2. The germline V gene encodes CDR1 SGHVS and CDR2 FQNEAQ. This CDR3 contains 15 residues. The CDR3 loop reads CASSLAGGRFNEQFF. In DNA form, the CDR3 reads TGTGCCAGCAGCCTAGCGGGGGGGCGGTTTAATGAGCAGTTCTTC.

The chain carries TRBV10-3 and TRBJ2-3; D is uncertain. The CDR3 extends over 15 amino acids. V dropped 10 bases and J dropped 0 bases, with 17 bases sitting between them. Germline loops: CDR1 ENHRY, CDR2 SYGVKD. DNA of the CDR3: TGTGCCACCGCGCTGGGTCCGACAAGCACAGATACGCAGTATTTT. Residues: CATALGPTSTDTQYF.

This sequence joins TRBV19 and TRBJ1-5, with 7 bases fitting TRBD1. Germline loops: CDR1 LNHDA, CDR2 SQIVND (reference sequence). The CDR3 totals 16 residues. J lost 0 bases, V lost 7 bases, and 9 bases had no gene match. Here the CDR3 reads CASTPDRFYSNQPQHF. The DNA for the CDR3 is TGTGCCAGTACCCCGGACAGGTTCTATAGCAATCAGCCCCAGCATTTT.

The genes are TRBV4-2 and TRBJ2-5, with TRBD1 as a possible D gene (6 bases). The V and J ends lost 1 base and 5 bases respectively, with 14 bases between them. The V gene's germline CDR1 is LGHNA and CDR2 YNFKEQ. The CDR3 covers 15 residues. CDR3 nucleotides: TGTGCCAGCAGCCAAGCGGCCGTCCAGGGGGAGACCCAGTACTTC. Its protein product is CASSQAAVQGETQYF.

This chain uses TRBV28 with TRBJ1-1; D unclear. CDR1 is MDHEN and CDR2 is SYDVKM in the germline V gene. Trimming removed 4 bases at V and 1 base at J, with 16 bases between. The length of the CDR3 is 16 residues. The CDR3 region has the DNA TGTGCCAGCAGTTCCTCCCAGTCACGAGGGAACACTGAAGCTTTCTTT. Its protein product is CASSSSQSRGNTEAFF.

The CDR3 DNA reads as TGTGCCACCGGCGGACAGGAATTTACAAAAAACATTCAGTACTTC. Residues: CATGGQEFTKNIQYF. The gene calls are TRBV19 and TRBJ2-4; 7 bases are a match to TRBD1. V lost 10 bases to trimming and J lost 4 bases; unmatched junction nucleotides: 13. Germline lookup yields CDR1 LNHDA and CDR2 SQIVND (reference sequence). This CDR3 is 15 amino acids long.

The sample holds one count of this clone. The V and J genes are TRBV4-2 and TRBJ2-3; D is possibly TRBD2 (7 bases). V was cut by 3 bases and J by 6 bases, with 10 bases left in between. From germline, CDR1 is LGHNA and CDR2 YNFKEQ. The CDR3 spans 13 residues. The CDR3 region is CASSQGRGDTQYF. CDR3 sequence (DNA): TGTGCCAGCAGCCAGGGGAGGGGGGATACGCAGTATTTT.

The chain recombines TRBV5-1 with TRBJ2-1, with 7 positions matching TRBD1. The germline gives CDR1 SGHRS, CDR2 YFSETQ. CDR3 length equals 16 residues. After removal of 4 bases from V and 5 bases from J, the junction contained 12 bases not matched to a gene. The CDR3 region has the DNA TGCGCCAGCAGCGTTAACAGGGGTCTTAGAAACAATGAGCAGTTCTTC. This translates into CASSVNRGLRNNEQFF.

This clone was picked up one time. The chain links TRBV27 to TRBJ2-1, with TRBD2 matching 9 bases. The length of the CDR3 is 17 residues. Germline V gene sequence: CDR1 MNHEY, CDR2 SMNVEV (reference sequence). With 2 bases clipped from V and 4 bases from J, the junction kept 9 bases outside the gene matches. CDR3 nucleotides: TGTGCCAGCAGTTTAAGGCGGGAGGGGACTAAATACAATGAGCAGTTCTTC. Translation: CASSLRREGTKYNEQFF.

This clone appeared a single time. The chain employs TRBV24-1 and TRBJ1-5; D gene uncertain. Germline values: CDR1 KGHDR, CDR2 SFDVKD. Trimming left V 5 bases short and J 3 bases short, with 7 bases between. The CDR3 is made up of 13 amino acids. The CDR3 reads CATSGRDNQPQHF. DNA for the CDR3: TGTGCCACCAGTGGGCGGGACAATCAGCCCCAGCATTTT.

The rearrangement uses TRBV5-6 and TRBJ1-2; 10 bases line up with TRBD1. The germline gives CDR1 SGHDT, CDR2 YYEEEE. Unmatched junction bases numbered 10, after V lost 3 bases and J lost 8 bases. The CDR3 spans 15 residues. CDR3 loop: CASSSGTGAFGGYTF. The CDR3 DNA is TGTGCCAGCAGCTCCGGGACAGGGGCCTTTGGAGGCTACACCTTC.

This clone appeared a single time. The V call is TRBV24-1, the J call TRBJ2-3, with 8 bases fitting TRBD1. The J segment lost 4 bases and the V segment lost 9 bases, leaving 11 bases of the junction unmatched. The CDR3 sequence is 15 residues long. Germline values: CDR1 KGHDR, CDR2 SFDVKD. The CDR3 sequence is CATSEGDRLADTQYF. CDR3 DNA: TGTGCCACCTCCGAGGGGGACAGGTTGGCAGATACGCAGTATTTT.

This chain uses TRBV28 with TRBJ1-4, with 7 positions matching TRBD1. CDR1 is MDHEN, CDR2 SYDVKM, per germline. J was trimmed by 4 bases and V by 5 bases; bases with no gene match: 19. The CDR3 extends over 19 amino acids. The CDR3: CASSTPTGTAGNYNEKLFF. As DNA, the CDR3 is TGTGCCAGCAGTACTCCTACCGGGACAGCCGGGAACTATAATGAAAAACTGTTTTTT. The whole variable domain, remainder taken from reference TRBV28 and TRBJ1-4, is DVKVTQSSRYLVKRTGEKVFLECVQDMDHENMFWYRQDPGLGLRLIYFSYDVKMKEKGDIPEGYSVSREKKERFSLILESASTNQTSMYLCASSTPTGTAGNYNEKLFFGSGTQLSVL.

The CDR3 coding sequence is TGTGCCAGCAGCCGAAACAGGGGTTTTGAAGAGACCCAGTACTTC. Translation: CASSRNRGFEETQYF. The V and J genes are TRBV5-6 and TRBJ2-5, with 7 nucleotides matching TRBD1. The germline gives CDR1 SGHDT, CDR2 YYEEEE. This CDR3 has 15 residues. J lost 3 bases, V lost 4 bases, and 9 bases had no gene match.

The chain combines TRBV6-6 with TRBJ2-1; 8 bases agree with TRBD1. Unmatched junction bases numbered 7, after V lost 9 bases and J lost 6 bases. The germline CDR1 and CDR2 sequences are MNHNY and SVGAGI (reference sequence). The CDR3 spans 13 residues. The CDR3 loop is CASYLTGANEQFF. The CDR3 coding sequence is TGTGCCAGTTATCTGACAGGGGCCAATGAGCAGTTCTTC.

The chain has TRBV2 and TRBJ1-2, with a tentative D call TRBD1 (5 bases). Trimming removed 5 bases from V and 6 bases from J, with 16 bases in between. The CDR3 sequence is 14 residues long. CDR1 SNHLY and CDR2 FYNNEI come from the germline V gene. The CDR3 DNA reads TGTGCCAGCAGTCGGGTTGGGGCTGGGGATGGCTACACCTTC. Protein product: CASSRVGAGDGYTF.

The chain employs TRBV18 and TRBJ1-1, with TRBD1 as a possible D gene (6 bases). The CDR3 contains 12 residues. Germline V gene lookup returns CDR1 KGHSH and CDR2 LQKENI. Trimming took off 8 bases at V and 1 base at J, with 8 bases between the two ends. In DNA form, the CDR3 reads TGTGCCAGCCAGGACAGGAACACTGAAGCTTTCTTT. Encoded protein: CASQDRNTEAFF.

The CDR3, as DNA: TGCGCCAGCAGCCAAGACCCGGGACAGGGGGTTAGTGGGGCCAACGTCCTGACTTTC. Translating it yields CASSQDPGQGVSGANVLTF. This chain uses TRBV4-1 with TRBJ2-6, with 11 bases matching TRBD1. The germline V gene encodes CDR1 MGHRA and CDR2 YSYEKL. V was clipped by 0 bases and J by 3 bases; unmatched bases: 7. This CDR3 region has 19 residues.

This clone showed up just a few times. The chain joins TRBV24-1 to TRBJ2-7; perhaps TRBD1 as D (6 bases). This CDR3 comprises 12 residues. Per the germline V gene, CDR1 is KGHDR and CDR2 is SFDVKD. V was clipped by 10 bases and J by 3 bases, with 12 bases between them. DNA of the CDR3: TGTGCCACACGCGGACAGAACTACGAGCAGTACGTC. This encodes CATRGQNYEQYV.